The clone carrying this T cell receptor beta chain has only one observation. This record belongs to a study of control samples from healthy donors and cancer patients. Germline V gene data show CDR1 as SGHTA and CDR2 as FQGNSA. With 2 bases removed from V and 1 base from J, the gap between germline ends came to 11 bases. This CDR3 comprises 16 residues. The repertoire was sequenced with immunoSEQ multiplex PCR; TCRdb's copy has only in-frame clones and lacks some. The repertoire consists of roughly 450,000 clones, with around nine tenths occurring once and the leading ten covering around 6.4%. The chain joins TRBV7-2 to TRBJ2-2; D perhaps matches TRBD2 (5 bases). Specimen: PBMCs. This TCR derives from a man in his forties or fifties with head and neck cancer. CDR3 region: CASSLLPGLNTGELFF. The CDR3, as DNA: TGTGCCAGCAGCTTATTACCGGGATTGAACACCGGGGAGCTGTTTTTT.